This T cell receptor (beta chain) was obtained from a study of T-cell memory formation after mild COVID-19. The table lists this clonotype with a few counts. TCRdb re-called the 5' RACE reads with MiXCR, one entry per CDR3 protein. The table shows approximately 230,000 distinct CDR3 sequences, with 16% occurring only once. Per the germline V gene, CDR1 is SGHTA and CDR2 is FQGTGA. After removal of 3 bases from V and 0 bases from J, the junction contained 6 bases not matched to a gene. The CDR3 consists of 17 residues. This TCR was recovered from a man between 18 and 29 years old who had mild COVID-19 (a few samples of this study predate the infection). Cell type and time point are not known. The gene calls are TRBV7-3 and TRBJ2-2; 8 nucleotides align to TRBD1. The specimen was PBMCs or a T cell subset sorted from them (not recorded which). CDR3 coding DNA: TGTGCCAGCAGCTTGTCAGGGGGCGCATCGAACACCGGGGAGCTGTTTTTT. Amino acid sequence: CASSLSGGASNTGELFF.